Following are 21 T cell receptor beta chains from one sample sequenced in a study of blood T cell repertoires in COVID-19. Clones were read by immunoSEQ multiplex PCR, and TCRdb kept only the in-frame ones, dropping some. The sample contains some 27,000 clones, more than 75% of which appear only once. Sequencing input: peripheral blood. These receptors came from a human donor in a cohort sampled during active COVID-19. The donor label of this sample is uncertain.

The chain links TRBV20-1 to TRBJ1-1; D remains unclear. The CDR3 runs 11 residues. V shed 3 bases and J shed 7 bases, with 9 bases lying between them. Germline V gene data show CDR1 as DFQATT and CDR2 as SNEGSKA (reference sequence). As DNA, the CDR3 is TGCAGTGCTAGCTTGGAGGGTGAAGCTTTCTTT. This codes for CSASLEGEAFF.

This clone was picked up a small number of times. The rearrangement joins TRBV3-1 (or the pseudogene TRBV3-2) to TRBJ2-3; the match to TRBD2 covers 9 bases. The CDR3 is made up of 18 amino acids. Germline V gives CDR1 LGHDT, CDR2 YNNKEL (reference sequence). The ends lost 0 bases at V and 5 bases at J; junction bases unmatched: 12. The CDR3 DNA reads TGTGCCAGCAGCCAAGATCCGCAGCAGCGGGGGGTGAGAGATACGCAGTATTTT. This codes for CASSQDPQQRGVRDTQYF.

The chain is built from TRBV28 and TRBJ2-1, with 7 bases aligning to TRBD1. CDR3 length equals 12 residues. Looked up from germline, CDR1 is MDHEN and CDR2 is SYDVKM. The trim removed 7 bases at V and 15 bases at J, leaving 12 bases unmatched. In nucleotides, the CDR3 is TGTGCCAGCAATCCGTCCGAGGGGGCATCGTTCTTC. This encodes CASNPSEGASFF. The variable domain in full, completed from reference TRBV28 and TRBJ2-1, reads DVKVTQSSRYLVKRTGEKVFLECVQDMDHENMFWYRQDPGLGLRLIYFSYDVKMKEKGDIPEGYSVSREKKERFSLILESASTNQTSMYLCASNPSEGASFFGPGTRLTVL.

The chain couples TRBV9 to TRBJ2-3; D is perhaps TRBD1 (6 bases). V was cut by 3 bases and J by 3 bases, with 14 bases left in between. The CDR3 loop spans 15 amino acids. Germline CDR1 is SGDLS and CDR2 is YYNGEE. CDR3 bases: TGTGCCAGCAGCGGTCGGACAGACCCAACAGATACGCAGTATTTT. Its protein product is CASSGRTDPTDTQYF.

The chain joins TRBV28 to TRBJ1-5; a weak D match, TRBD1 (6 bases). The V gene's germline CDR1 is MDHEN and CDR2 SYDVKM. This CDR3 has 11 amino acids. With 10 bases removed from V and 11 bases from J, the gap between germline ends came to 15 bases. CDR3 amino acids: CAILKQGTQHF. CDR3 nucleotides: TGTGCCATCCTAAAACAGGGCACCCAGCATTTT.

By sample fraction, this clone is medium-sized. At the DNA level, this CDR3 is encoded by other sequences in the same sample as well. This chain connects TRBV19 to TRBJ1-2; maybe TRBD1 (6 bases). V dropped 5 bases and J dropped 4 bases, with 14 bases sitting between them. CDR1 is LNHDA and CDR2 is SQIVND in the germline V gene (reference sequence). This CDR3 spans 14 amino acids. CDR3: CASSPRGQGYGYTF. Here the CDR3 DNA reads TGTGCCAGTAGTCCAAGGGGACAAGGCTATGGCTACACCTTC.

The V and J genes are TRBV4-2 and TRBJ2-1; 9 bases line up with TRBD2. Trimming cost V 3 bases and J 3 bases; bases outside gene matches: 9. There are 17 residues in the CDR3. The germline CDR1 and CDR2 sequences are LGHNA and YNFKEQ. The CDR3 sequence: CASSHSIGGGDYNEQFF. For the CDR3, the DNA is TGTGCCAGCAGCCACAGCATTGGCGGGGGGGACTACAATGAGCAGTTCTTC.

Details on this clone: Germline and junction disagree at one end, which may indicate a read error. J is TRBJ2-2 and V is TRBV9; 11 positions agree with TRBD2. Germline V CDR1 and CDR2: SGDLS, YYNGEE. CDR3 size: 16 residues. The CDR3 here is CASGVAGGPNSGELFF. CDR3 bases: TGTGCCAGCGGAGTAGCGGGGGGGCCGAACTCCGGGGAGCTGTTTTTT.

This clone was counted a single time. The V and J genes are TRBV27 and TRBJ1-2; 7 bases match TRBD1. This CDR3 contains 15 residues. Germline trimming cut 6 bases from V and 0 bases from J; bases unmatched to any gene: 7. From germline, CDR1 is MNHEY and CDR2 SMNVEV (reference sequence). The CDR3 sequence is CASRGQVLSNYGYTF. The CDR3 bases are TGTGCCAGCAGAGGACAGGTTCTTTCTAACTATGGCTACACCTTC.

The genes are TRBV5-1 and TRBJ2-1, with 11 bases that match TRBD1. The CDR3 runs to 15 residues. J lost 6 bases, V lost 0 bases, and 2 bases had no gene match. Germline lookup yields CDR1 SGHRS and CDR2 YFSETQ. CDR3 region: CASSLAGTGGNEQFF. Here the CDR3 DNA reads TGCGCCAGCAGCTTGGCCGGGACAGGGGGCAATGAGCAGTTCTTC.

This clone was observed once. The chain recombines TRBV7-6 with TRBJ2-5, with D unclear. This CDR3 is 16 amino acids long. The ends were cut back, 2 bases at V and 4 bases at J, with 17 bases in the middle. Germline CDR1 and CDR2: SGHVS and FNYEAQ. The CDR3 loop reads CASSLSLRVDGETQYF. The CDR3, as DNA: TGTGCCAGCAGCTTATCCCTCCGGGTTGATGGAGAGACCCAGTACTTC.

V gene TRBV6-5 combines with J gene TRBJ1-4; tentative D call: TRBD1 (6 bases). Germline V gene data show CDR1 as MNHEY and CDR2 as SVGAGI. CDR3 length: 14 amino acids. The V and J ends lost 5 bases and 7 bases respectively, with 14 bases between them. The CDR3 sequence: CASSPQGRGEKLFF. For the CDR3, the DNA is TGTGCCAGCAGTCCACAGGGTAGGGGTGAAAAACTGTTTTTT.

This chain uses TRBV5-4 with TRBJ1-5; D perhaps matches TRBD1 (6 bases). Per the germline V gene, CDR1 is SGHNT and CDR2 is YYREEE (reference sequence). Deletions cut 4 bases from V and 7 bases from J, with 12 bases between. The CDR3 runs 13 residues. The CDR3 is CASSPSGGQPQHF. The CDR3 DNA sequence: TGTGCCAGCAGCCCCTCGGGGGGCCAGCCCCAGCATTTT.

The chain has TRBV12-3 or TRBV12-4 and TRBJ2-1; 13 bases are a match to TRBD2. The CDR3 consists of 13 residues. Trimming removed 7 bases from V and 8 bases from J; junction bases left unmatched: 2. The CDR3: CASTGLAGDEQFF. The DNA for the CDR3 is TGTGCCAGCACAGGACTAGCGGGGGATGAGCAGTTCTTC.

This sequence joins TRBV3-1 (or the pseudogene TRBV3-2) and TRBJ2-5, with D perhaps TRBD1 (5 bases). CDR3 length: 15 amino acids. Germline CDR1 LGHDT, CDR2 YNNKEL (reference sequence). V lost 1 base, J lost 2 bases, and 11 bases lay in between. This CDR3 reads CASSQGQPGQETQYF. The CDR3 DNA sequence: TGTGCCAGCAGCCAAGGGCAGCCAGGGCAAGAGACCCAGTACTTC.

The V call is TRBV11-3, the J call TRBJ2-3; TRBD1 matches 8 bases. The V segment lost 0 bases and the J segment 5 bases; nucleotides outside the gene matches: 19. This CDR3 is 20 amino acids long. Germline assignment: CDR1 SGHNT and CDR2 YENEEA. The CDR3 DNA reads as TGTGCCAGCAGCTTAGATTGCTTTGGCCTGGACAGGGAACTCCTAGATACGCAGTATTTT. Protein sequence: CASSLDCFGLDRELLDTQYF.

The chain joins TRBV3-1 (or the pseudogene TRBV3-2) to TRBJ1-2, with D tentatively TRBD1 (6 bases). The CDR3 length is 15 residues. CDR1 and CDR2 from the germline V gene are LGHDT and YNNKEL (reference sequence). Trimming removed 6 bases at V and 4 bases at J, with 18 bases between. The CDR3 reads CASRGGAASIYGYTF. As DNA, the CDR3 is TGTGCCAGCAGGGGGGGGGCGGCATCGATCTATGGCTACACCTTC.

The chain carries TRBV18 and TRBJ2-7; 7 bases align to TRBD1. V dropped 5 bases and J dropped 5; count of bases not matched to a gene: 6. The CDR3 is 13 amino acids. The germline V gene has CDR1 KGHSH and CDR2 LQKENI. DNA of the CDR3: TGTGCCAGCTCATCGGGACAGAAGAACGAGCAGTACTTC. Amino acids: CASSSGQKNEQYF.

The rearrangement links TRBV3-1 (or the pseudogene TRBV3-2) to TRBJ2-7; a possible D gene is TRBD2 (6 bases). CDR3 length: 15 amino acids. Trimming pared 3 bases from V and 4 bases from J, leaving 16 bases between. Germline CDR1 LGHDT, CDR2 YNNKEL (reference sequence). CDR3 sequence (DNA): TGTGCCAGCAGCCAGGGGACTTCCTGGATTTACGAGCAGTACTTC. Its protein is CASSQGTSWIYEQYF.

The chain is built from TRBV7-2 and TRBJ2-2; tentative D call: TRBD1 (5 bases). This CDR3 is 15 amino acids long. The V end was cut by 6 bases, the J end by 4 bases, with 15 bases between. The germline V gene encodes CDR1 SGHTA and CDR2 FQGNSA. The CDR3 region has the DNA TGTGCCAGCAGACGAAGGGGCCGGGCCACCGGGGAGCTGTTTTTT. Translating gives CASRRRGRATGELFF. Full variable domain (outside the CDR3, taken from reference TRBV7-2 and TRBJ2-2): GAGVSQSPSNKVTEKGKDVELRCDPISGHTALYWYRQSLGQGLEFLIYFQGNSAPDKSGLPSDRFSAERTGGSVSTLTIQRTQQEDSAVYLCASRRRGRATGELFFGEGSRLTVL.

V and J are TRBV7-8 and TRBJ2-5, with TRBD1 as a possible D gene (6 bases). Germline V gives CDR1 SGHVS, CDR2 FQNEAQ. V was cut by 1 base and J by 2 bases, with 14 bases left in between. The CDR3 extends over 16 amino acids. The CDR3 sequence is CASSLGRGIGQETQYF. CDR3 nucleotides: TGTGCCAGCAGCTTAGGCAGGGGTATCGGGCAAGAGACCCAGTACTTC.